This is a list of T cell receptor beta chains from one sample in a study of T-cell reconstitution after alpha-beta-depleted transplantation in children. MiXCR, applied by TCRdb to the PCR reads, yields one record per CDR3 protein. The repertoire holds some 590,000 distinct CDR3 sequences, with approximately 10% as singletons. Sequencing used PBMCs from the stem cell graft donor, obtained from the stem cell graft. These receptor sequences come from a human donor who donated a stem cell graft to a child with acute myeloid leukemia. The CDR3 runs from the conserved cysteine through the conserved F or W. The D gene is left open where the match is weak. The size entry is marked missing in some rows and otherwise reads once, few, many or a size class.

V	size	J	D	CDR3	DNA
TRBV2	-	TRBJ2-7	-	CASLSAISSYEQYF	TGTGCCAGCTTGTCGGCGATCAGCTCCTACGAGCAGTACTTC
TRBV29-1	many	TRBJ2-3	TRBD2	CSVALAGGSADTQYF	TGCAGCGTTGCCCTAGCGGGAGGGAGCGCAGATACGCAGTATTTT
TRBV29-1	-	TRBJ1-1	-	CSPQQVPNTEAFF	TGCAGCCCCCAACAGGTCCCGAACACTGAAGCTTTCTTT
TRBV6-1	few	TRBJ2-1	TRBD1	CASSGQGEGEQFF	TGTGCCAGCAGTGGACAGGGGGAAGGTGAGCAGTTCTTC
TRBV29-1	many	TRBJ1-2	TRBD1	CSVEIRQGASNYGYTF	TGCAGCGTTGAAATTCGGCAGGGGGCCTCGAACTATGGCTACACCTTC
TRBV12-3/TRBV12-4	few	TRBJ2-5	TRBD2	CASSDPEGGLETQYF	TGTGCCAGCAGTGATCCGGAGGGAGGGCTGGAGACCCAGTACTTC
TRBV28	many	TRBJ2-5	TRBD2	CASSLSGRGGETQYF	TGTGCCAGCAGTTTGAGCGGGAGGGGGGGAGAGACCCAGTACTTC
TRBV27	many	TRBJ2-7	TRBD1	CASSKRQGAMSYEQYF	TGTGCCAGCAGTAAACGACAGGGGGCGATGTCCTACGAGCAGTACTTC
TRBV6-2/TRBV6-3	-	TRBJ2-7	-	CASTRTGSSYEQYF	TGTGCCAGCACCCGGACTGGTAGCTCCTACGAGCAGTACTTC
TRBV7-9	-	TRBJ2-7	-	CASQVEDGEQYF	TGTGCCAGCCAGGTGGAAGACGGCGAGCAGTACTTC
TRBV5-5	-	TRBJ1-2	-	CASSLDTGRSGYTF	TGTGCCAGCAGCTTGGATACAGGGAGGAGCGGCTACACCTTC
TRBV7-8	few	TRBJ2-1	TRBD2	CASSSRTSGSGEQFF	TGTGCCAGCAGCTCGAGGACTAGCGGGAGTGGTGAGCAGTTCTTC
TRBV7-2	few	TRBJ2-1	-	CASSYRGASYNEQFF	TGTGCCAGCAGCTACCGGGGGGCCTCCTACAATGAGCAGTTCTTC
TRBV2	few	TRBJ2-2	TRBD2	CASRGGTVNTGELFF	TGTGCCAGCAGGGGGGGGACTGTGAACACCGGGGAGCTGTTTTTT
TRBV20-1	many	TRBJ2-1	TRBD2	CSARPLVYSGRAHNEQFF	TGCAGTGCTAGACCCCTGGTCTATAGCGGGAGGGCCCACAATGAGCAGTTCTTC
TRBV6-5	-	TRBJ1-1	-	CASSYGRGDTEAFF	TGTGCCAGCAGTTACGGAAGGGGGGACACTGAAGCTTTCTTT
TRBV4-2	many	TRBJ2-1	-	CASSGRSGGLSYNEQFF	TGTGCCAGCAGCGGCAGGAGCGGCGGACTGTCCTACAATGAGCAGTTCTTC